This T cell receptor (beta chain) was captured in a study of blood T cell repertoires in COVID-19. Study as a whole: Both acute and convalescent COVID-19 samples were obtained from the United States, Italy and Spain. PBMCs, B-cell-depleted T cells, or T cells provided the cDNA or gDNA that made up the material.

Between the trimmed V and J ends, which lost 6 bases and 10 bases, there was a span of 18 bases. Looked up from germline, CDR1 is ENHRY and CDR2 is SYGVKD. CDR3 length: 13 residues. Assignments of participants to cohorts depended upon their own reported clinical history. Original methodology: Amplification from reference gene primers served as the basis for estimated nucleated cell counts. Profiled with immunoSEQ multiplex PCR; TCRdb holds only in-frame clones, not every one. The DNA was the basis for D and trimming; V, J and clone size are from that table. The sample includes over 200,000 clones, over 80% of them seen just once. This clone was seen just once.

This receptor was taken from a woman aged 25 to 39 who had been exposed to COVID-19. The chain uses TRBV10-3 and TRBJ1-1, with D perhaps matching TRBD1 (5 bases). Source material: PBMCs or T cells enriched from blood (not recorded which). CDR3 DNA: TGTGCCATCAGCGGTACGGGGGGAGGTACAGCTTTCTTT. This codes for CAISGTGGGTAFF.